This T cell receptor beta chain came from a study of blood T cell repertoires in COVID-19. In the study overall: Spain, Italy and the United States supplied samples that represented acute and convalescent COVID-19. PBMCs, B-cell-depleted T cells, or T cells provided the cDNA or gDNA that made up the material.

In the original analysis: The assay estimated nucleated cells by amplifying reference gene primers. Some clones are missing from TCRdb's copy, which holds only in-frame ones; the method was immunoSEQ multiplex PCR. The V and J calls and clone size come from that table; D and trimming were worked out from the DNA. The sample has approximately 70,000 clones, 88% seen once; the top ten hold roughly 19%. Germline V gene data show CDR1 as LGHNA and CDR2 as YNFKEQ. Unmatched junction bases numbered 6, after V lost 4 bases and J lost 5 bases. The CDR3 is 14 residues long. The sequence was collected from a human donor in a cohort sampled during active COVID-19. The rearrangement joins TRBV4-2 to TRBJ2-7; TRBD2 agrees at 9 bases. The sequencing input was peripheral blood. In DNA form, the CDR3 reads TGTGCCAGCAGCCGCCCGGCGGGGGGGCACGAGCAGTACTTC. Its translation is CASSRPAGGHEQYF.